The 16 T cell receptor beta chains listed next were all sequenced from one sample in a study of cytomegalovirus exposure and HLA in healthy donors. The PCR ran on 60 Vbeta and 13 Jbeta primers. The assay was immunoSEQ multiplex PCR, and TCRdb's table has in-frame clones only and misses some. The sample yields some 190,000 clones, around four fifths seen once. Sequenced: PBMCs. The receptor set was obtained from a man between 40 and 49 years old in good health and CMV-seropositive.

Details on this clone: Likely a read error: the CDR3 ends without its conserved phenylalanine or tryptophan. The limits of the CDR3 on the DNA are not certain, so only TCRdb's listed CDR3 is given. The chain uses TRBV6-5 and TRBJ1-2; the table's D call of TRBD1 was not tested on the DNA. CDR1 is MNHEY, CDR2 SVGAGI, per germline. The CDR3 numbers 11 amino acids, ends counted. The chain's CDR3 is CASSAGNDRKD.

The rearrangement joins TRBV5-5 to TRBJ2-1; 11 nucleotides align to TRBD2. Germline V gene lookup returns CDR1 SGHKS and CDR2 YYEKEE (reference sequence). This CDR3 has 16 amino acids. V trimming: 3 bases; J trimming: 6 bases; junction bases outside the gene matches: 8. As DNA, the CDR3 is TGTGCCAGCAGCTCCCTGACTAGCGGGATATTCAATGAGCAGTTCTTC. It specifies CASSSLTSGIFNEQFF.

This clone was counted once. CDR3: CASSFGGEAGELFF. CDR3 DNA: TGTGCCAGCAGTTTTGGTGGGGAGGCCGGGGAGCTGTTTTTT. The V and J genes are TRBV27 and TRBJ2-2, with D possibly being TRBD2 (6 bases). V lost 3 bases and J lost 6, with 11 bases in between. This CDR3 region has 14 residues. The germline CDR1 and CDR2 sequences are MNHEY and SMNVEV (reference sequence).

This chain links TRBV27 with TRBJ2-1, with TRBD2 as a possible D gene (5 bases). Germline CDR1 and CDR2: MNHEY and SMNVEV (reference sequence). The CDR3 has 15 residues. Trimming removed 6 bases at V and 4 bases at J, with 16 bases between. CDR3 in amino acids: CASRSGRFPYNEQFF. CDR3 coding DNA: TGTGCCAGCAGGAGCGGACGGTTCCCTTACAATGAGCAGTTCTTC.

The rearrangement joins TRBV19 to TRBJ2-3, with 7 bases identical to TRBD2. CDR1 is LNHDA, CDR2 SQIVND, per germline (reference sequence). J gave up 6 bases and V 10 bases, and 13 bases lay outside the gene matches. This CDR3 is built from 14 residues. CDR3 protein: CATHGAGVGDTQYF. The CDR3 coding sequence is TGTGCCACTCACGGGGCGGGAGTTGGGGATACGCAGTATTTT.

The chain links TRBV27 to TRBJ2-7, with D hard to call. Germline V gene lookup returns CDR1 MNHEY and CDR2 SMNVEV (reference sequence). CDR3 length: 12 residues. V shed 5 bases and J shed 6 bases, with 11 bases lying between them. The CDR3 loop reads CASSPFPGEQYF. The CDR3 DNA is TGTGCCAGCAGTCCCTTCCCAGGCGAGCAGTACTTC.

This chain joins TRBV18 and TRBJ2-7; TRBD1 is a possible D gene (6 bases). The CDR3 is made up of 15 amino acids. The germline V gene encodes CDR1 KGHSH and CDR2 LQKENI. With 6 bases removed from V and 0 bases from J, the gap between germline ends came to 15 bases. CDR3 nucleotide sequence: TGTGCCAGCTCCGATCAGGGGCCCCACTCCTACGAGCAGTACTTC. The encoded protein is CASSDQGPHSYEQYF.

The V gene is TRBV30, the J gene TRBJ1-2; D is possibly TRBD1 (5 bases). The CDR3 consists of 13 residues. V dropped 2 bases and J dropped 4 bases, with 11 bases sitting between them. Germline loops: CDR1 GTSNPN, CDR2 SVGIG (reference sequence). The CDR3 loop is CAWSQGFVYGYTF. The DNA of the CDR3 is TGTGCCTGGAGTCAGGGTTTTGTCTATGGCTACACCTTC.

V and J are TRBV28 and TRBJ1-4; TRBD1 matches at 12 bases. Losses at the gene ends were 3 bases for V and 6 bases for J; bases not matched to a gene: 5. The CDR3 is 16 amino acids. Germline loops: CDR1 MDHEN, CDR2 SYDVKM. The chain's CDR3 is CASSLLGQGADEKLFF. CDR3 sequence (DNA): TGTGCCAGCAGTTTGCTGGGACAGGGGGCTGATGAAAAACTGTTTTTT.

The chain is built from TRBV5-4 and TRBJ2-2, with 11 bases identical to TRBD2. CDR3 size: 17 residues. Per germline, CDR1 SGHNT and CDR2 YYREEE (reference sequence). The V gene end was trimmed by 2 bases and the J gene end by 5 bases; junction bases not matched to a gene: 8. The CDR3 reads CASSFGLAGLRTGELFF. DNA of the CDR3: TGTGCCAGCAGCTTTGGACTAGCGGGTCTTCGGACCGGGGAGCTGTTTTTT.

This chain links TRBV5-1 with TRBJ2-3; 8 positions agree with TRBD2. Germline CDR1 and CDR2: SGHRS and YFSETQ. The CDR3 totals 19 residues. V lost 5 bases and J lost 2; bases outside the gene matches: 19. This CDR3 reads CASRPFLTSDGADTDTQYF. In DNA form, the CDR3 reads TGCGCCAGCAGACCCTTCTTGACTAGCGACGGGGCAGACACAGATACGCAGTATTTT.

V is TRBV19 and J is TRBJ1-2, with D tentatively TRBD1 (5 bases). Trimming removed 2 bases from V and 3 bases from J, with 7 bases in between. The germline CDR1 and CDR2 sequences are LNHDA and SQIVND (reference sequence). The CDR3 is made up of 13 amino acids. The CDR3, as DNA: TGTGCCAGTAGTATATGGGGGGACTATGGCTACACCTTC. Protein sequence: CASSIWGDYGYTF.

This chain connects TRBV4-1 to TRBJ2-7, with D possibly TRBD2 on 5 matching bases. Trimming pared 2 bases from V and 4 bases from J, leaving 12 bases between. This CDR3 has 14 amino acids. Germline assignment: CDR1 MGHRA and CDR2 YSYEKL. The CDR3 sequence: CASSQIPRGYEQYF. CDR3 in DNA: TGCGCCAGCAGCCAAATACCCCGGGGATACGAGCAGTACTTC.

This clone was counted between two and nine times. V and J are TRBV5-1 and TRBJ2-3; D gene uncertain. Trimming removed 7 bases at V and 0 bases at J, with 15 bases between. This CDR3 comprises 15 residues. Germline V lookup: CDR1 SGHRS, CDR2 YFSETQ. In DNA, the CDR3 is TGCGCCAGCGCCCCTCTGCCGGGTAGCACAGATACGCAGTATTTT. Translating it yields CASAPLPGSTDTQYF. Using reference TRBV5-1 and TRBJ2-3 for the parts outside the CDR3, the full variable domain is KAGVTQTPRYLIKTRGQQVTLSCSPISGHRSVSWYQQTPGQGLQFLFEYFSETQRNKGNFPGRFSGRQFSNSRSEMNVSTLELGDSALYLCASAPLPGSTDTQYFGPGTRLTVL.

J is TRBJ2-7 and V is TRBV4-2, with D perhaps TRBD2 (6 bases). V was shortened by 0 bases and J by 3 bases, with 15 bases between the two germline ends. Germline CDR1 and CDR2: LGHNA and YNFKEQ. CDR3 length: 16 amino acids. Here the CDR3 reads CASSQDGGGTNYEQYF. CDR3 coding DNA: TGTGCCAGCAGCCAAGACGGCGGCGGGACCAACTACGAGCAGTACTTC.

The J gene is TRBJ2-7, the V gene TRBV7-9, with 9 bases aligning to TRBD1. V gave up 3 bases and J gave up 2 bases; unmatched junction bases: 2. Germline lookup yields CDR1 SEHNR and CDR2 FQNEAQ (reference sequence). The CDR3 extends over 14 amino acids. The CDR3 is CASSFWDRAYEQYF. The CDR3 DNA is TGTGCCAGCAGCTTCTGGGACAGGGCCTACGAGCAGTACTTC.